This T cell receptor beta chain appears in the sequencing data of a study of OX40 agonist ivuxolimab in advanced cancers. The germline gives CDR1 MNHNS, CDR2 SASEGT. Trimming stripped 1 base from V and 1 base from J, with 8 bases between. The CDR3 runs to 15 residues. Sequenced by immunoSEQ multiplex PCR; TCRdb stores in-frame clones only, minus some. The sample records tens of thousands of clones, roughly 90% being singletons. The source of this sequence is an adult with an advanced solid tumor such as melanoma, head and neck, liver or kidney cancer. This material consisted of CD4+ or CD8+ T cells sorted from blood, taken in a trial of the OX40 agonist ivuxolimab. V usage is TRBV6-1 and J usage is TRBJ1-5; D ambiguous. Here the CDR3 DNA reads TGTGCCAGCAGTGAAGGGGCAGCGAGCAATCAGCCCCAGCATTTT. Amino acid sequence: CASSEGAASNQPQHF.